This TCR beta chain appears in the sequencing data of a study of metastatic and nonmetastatic thyroid tumors. About the study: Repertoire data that came from the blood and tumor or nodule tissue of malignant and benign thyroid patients were compared.

Nobody among the patients had been given any treatment before thyroid surgery. This clone is judged medium-sized (0.01 to 0.1%). The antigen is not known. V was shortened by 0 bases and J by 2 bases, with 20 bases between the two germline ends. CDR3 size: 18 residues. From germline, CDR1 is MNHNY and CDR2 SVGAGI (reference sequence). Original data processing: Using the CDR3 differences seen across clinicopathological groups, the authors built a distant-metastasis classifier for papillary thyroid cancer, which was meant to discriminate distant-metastatic patients. With MiXCR, TCRdb called clones anew from the PCR reads. These V and J calls derive from TCRdb rather than the authors' analysis. The data hold 15,000 or so clones, with roughly 12% observed a single time. The study's findings and limits: Benign nodules were reported to have significantly lower TCR beta diversity than malignant thyroid tumors, in blood and tumor.

The TCR comes from a female donor with papillary thyroid cancer or a benign thyroid nodule (not recorded which). Some clones in this sample may be carry-over from other donors' samples. This chain joins TRBV6-6 and TRBJ2-7, with D tentatively TRBD2 (5 bases). The sample taken for sequencing was blood. CDR3 sequence (DNA): TGTGCCAGCAGTTACTCGCGGCCTTTTTGGCGGAGGACCTACGAGCAGTACTTC. Protein product: CASSYSRPFWRRTYEQYF.